Listed below are T cell receptor beta chains from one sample, sequenced in a study of CD8 T cells in Susac syndrome. A single record per CDR3 protein comes from TCRdb applying MiXCR to the immunoSEQ multiplex PCR reads. The data contain hundreds of thousands of distinct CDR3 sequences, about 94% of them seen just once; the ten biggest clones take up under 0.2%. The sample consisted of CD4+ T cells from PBMCs. The receptors stem from a human donor with Susac syndrome. Both conserved end residues are part of each CDR3. A D gene is named only where the DNA matches it firmly. Where a row states a size, it is once, few, many or the class of an expanded clone; other rows omit it.

V gene	clone size	J gene	D gene	CDR3 protein	CDR3 DNA
TRBV7-2	-	TRBJ2-3	-	CASSPRQGGGTDTQYF	TGTGCCAGCAGCCCCAGACAGGGAGGGGGCACAGATACGCAGTATTTT
TRBV7-9	-	TRBJ1-6	-	CASSLGGALNSPLHF	TGTGCCAGCAGCTTAGGGGGAGCCTTAAATTCACCCCTCCACTTT
TRBV6-5	-	TRBJ1-2	TRBD1	CASSWGQGGSGYTF	TGTGCCAGCAGTTGGGGACAGGGGGGTTCTGGCTACACCTTC
TRBV24-1	-	TRBJ2-6	TRBD1	CATSDSRDSYSGANVLTF	TGTGCCACCAGTGATTCCCGGGACAGCTACTCTGGGGCCAACGTCCTGACTTTC
TRBV20-1	-	TRBJ1-5	-	CSASPGHHNQPQHF	TGCAGTGCTAGTCCGGGACATCACAATCAGCCCCAGCATTTT
TRBV20-1	-	TRBJ1-4	-	CSARDDTDTEKLFF	TGCAGTGCTAGAGATGACACGGATACAGAAAAACTGTTTTTT
TRBV20-1	-	TRBJ2-7	-	CSALQGVIHEQYF	TGCAGTGCTCTCCAAGGGGTTATCCACGAGCAGTACTTC
TRBV20-1	-	TRBJ2-5	-	CSARSRPSAELTQYF	TGCAGTGCTAGGTCACGGCCTAGCGCTGAGCTGACCCAGTACTTC
TRBV5-4	once	TRBJ2-3	-	CAITPDRSTDTQYF	TGTGCCATAACTCCCGACAGAAGCACAGATACGCAGTATTTT
TRBV12-3/TRBV12-4	-	TRBJ1-1	-	CASSLVGGLNTEAFF	TGTGCCAGCAGTTTGGTCGGGGGCCTGAACACTGAAGCTTTCTTT
TRBV7-2	once	TRBJ1-3	TRBD1	CASSPDRPGNTIYF	TGTGCCAGCAGCCCGGACAGGCCTGGAAACACCATATATTTT
TRBV28	once	TRBJ1-6	TRBD1	CASSFYLGTGDNSPLHF	TGTGCCAGCAGTTTCTACCTGGGGACAGGGGATAATTCACCCCTCCACTTT
TRBV10-3	once	TRBJ2-5	-	CAISGQGGETQYF	TGTGCCATCAGCGGACAGGGAGGGGAGACCCAGTACTTC